These 13 T cell receptor beta chains came from one sample sequenced in a study of Tregs in tolerant kidney transplant recipients. Repertoires were generated with immunoSEQ multiplex PCR, while TCRdb's copy carries only in-frame clones and drops some. The sample includes some 31,000 clones. The sequenced sample was CD8+ T cells from blood, obtained before the transplant. The source of these receptors is a human donor who received a combined kidney and bone marrow transplant.

About this clone itself: The DNA ends 3 residues before the CDR3 does, and the rest of the CDR3 is filled in from the germline J gene. This chain joins TRBV19 and TRBJ1-5; perhaps TRBD1 as D (6 bases). The CDR3 is made up of 16 amino acids. In germline, CDR1 is LNHDA, CDR2 SQIVND (reference sequence). The germline V and J ends were trimmed by 1 base and 8 bases, with 18 bases remaining between them. CDR3 loop: CASSIGGGPASEPQHF. Partial CDR3 DNA: TGTGCCAGTAGTATAGGAGGGGGACCGGCAAGCGAGCCC.

Concerning this clone: Read coverage stops 3 residues before the CDR3 terminus; the germline J gene supplies the remainder. This chain connects TRBV28 to TRBJ1-1; D gene ambiguous. This CDR3 spans 12 amino acids. Germline CDR1 reads MDHEN; CDR2 reads SYDVKM. The ends were cut back, 3 bases at V and 4 bases at J, with 6 bases in the middle. CDR3 residues: CASSFGGTEAFF. CDR3 DNA, as far as it was read: TGTGCCAGCAGTTTCGGTGGCACTGAA.

A note on this clone: The read gets to within 3 residues of the CDR3 end, and the germline J gene fills in the rest. The V call is TRBV7-2, the J call TRBJ1-1; the D gene is possibly TRBD1 (5 bases). Germline V lookup: CDR1 SGHTA, CDR2 FQGNSA. V dropped 3 bases and J dropped 4 bases, with 12 bases sitting between them. There are 14 residues in the CDR3. The part of the CDR3 DNA that was read is TGTGCCAGCAGCTTCCCCGGGGGGGGCACTGAA. This codes for CASSFPGGGTE. The full-length CDR3 reads as CASSFPGGGTEAFF. The variable domain in full, with the rest retrieved from reference TRBV7-2 and TRBJ1-1, is GAGVSQSPSNKVTEKGKDVELRCDPISGHTALYWYRQSLGQGLEFLIYFQGNSAPDKSGLPSDRFSAERTGGSVSTLTIQRTQQEDSAVYLCASSFPGGGTEAFFGQGTRLTVV.

As regards this clone: The read falls 3 residues short of the CDR3 end, and the missing part is taken from the germline J gene. The J gene is TRBJ1-6, the V gene TRBV6-2 or TRBV6-3, with D possibly being TRBD1 (6 bases). Trimming took off 5 bases at V and 6 bases at J, with 14 bases between the two ends. CDR3 length: 15 amino acids. The germline V gene has CDR1 MNHEY and CDR2 SVGEGT. The CDR3 is CASSPGRQVNSPLHF. The sequenced part of the CDR3 DNA is TGTGCCAGCAGTCCTGGAAGACAGGTTAATTCACCC.

About this clone itself: The read ends 3 residues early relative to the CDR3; the germline J gene fills the gap. V gene TRBV6-4 combines with J gene TRBJ2-1; 9 positions match TRBD2. Germline CDR1 is MRHNA and CDR2 is SNTAGT. Trimming took 9 bases from V and 8 from J; bases not matched to a gene: 14. The CDR3 covers 15 residues. CDR3 residues: CARSSSGGGAHEQFF. Incomplete CDR3 DNA: TGTGCCAGGTCCTCGTCTGGCGGGGGGGCCCATGAG.

A note on this clone: From the germline J gene comes the end of the CDR3, since the read stops 3 residues before it. The chain joins TRBV2 to TRBJ2-7; TRBD2 aligns across 11 bases. The length of the CDR3 is 16 residues. Germline trimming cut 4 bases from V and 0 bases from J; bases unmatched to any gene: 5. Germline-derived CDR1 and CDR2 are SNHLY and FYNNEI. The CDR3: CASSGLLAGGSYEQYF. The CDR3 bases that were read are TGTGCCAGCAGTGGCCTTCTAGCGGGGGGCTCCTACGAG.

On this clone: The observed sequence ends 3 residues before the CDR3 terminus, with the missing tail filled in from the germline J gene. The gene calls are TRBV6-2 or TRBV6-3 and TRBJ2-7; D might be TRBD1 (6 bases). The ends were cut back, 1 base at V and 4 bases at J, with 14 bases in the middle. The CDR3 consists of 15 residues. CDR1 is MNHEY, CDR2 SVGEGT, per germline. The CDR3 bases that were read are TGTGCCAGCAGTTACTATCCGGAACAGGGATACGAG. As protein: CASSYYPEQGYE. The whole CDR3 is CASSYYPEQGYEQYF.

Of note for this clone: A read error may account for a junction end that differs from germline. The read comes to an end 3 residues before the CDR3 does, leaving the germline J gene to fill in the end. The V and J genes are TRBV11-2 and TRBJ1-1, with 7 bases fitting TRBD1. Germline values: CDR1 SGHAT, CDR2 FQNNGV. CDR3 length: 15 residues. The CDR3 spells CASSVEGAMNTEAFF. The CDR3 DNA, read in part, is TGTGCCAGCAGCGTAGAGGGGGCTATGAACACTGAA.

On this clone: Read data end 3 residues before the CDR3 end; the end is taken from the germline J gene. The rearrangement joins TRBV20-1 to TRBJ2-7; D unresolved. With 1 base removed from V and 3 bases from J, the gap between germline ends came to 7 bases. Germline V lookup: CDR1 DFQATT, CDR2 SNEGSKA (reference sequence). The CDR3 is made up of 12 amino acids. The CDR3 loop is CSARALNYEQYF. The sequenced part of the CDR3 DNA is TGCAGTGCTAGAGCACTGAACTACGAG.

Worth noting for this clone: From the germline J gene comes the end of the CDR3, since the read stops 3 residues before it. This chain connects TRBV5-1 to TRBJ1-5; TRBD1 aligns across 7 bases. Germline loops: CDR1 SGHRS, CDR2 YFSETQ. The V and J ends lost 0 bases and 7 bases, in that order; junction bases with no gene match: 4. The CDR3 totals 14 residues. The CDR3 is CASSLGTGDQPQHF. CDR3 DNA (partial): TGCGCCAGCAGCTTGGGTACAGGGGACCAGCCC. The full variable domain, rest sourced from reference TRBV5-1 and TRBJ1-5, is KAGVTQTPRYLIKTRGQQVTLSCSPISGHRSVSWYQQTPGQGLQFLFEYFSETQRNKGNFPGRFSGRQFSNSRSEMNVSTLELGDSALYLCASSLGTGDQPQHFGDGTRLSIL.

Of note for this clone: The read gets to within 3 residues of the CDR3 end, and the germline J gene fills in the rest. The chain has TRBV20-1 and TRBJ1-2; 8 nucleotides match TRBD1. CDR3 length: 17 amino acids. Germline values: CDR1 DFQATT, CDR2 SNEGSKA (reference sequence). The V segment lost 0 bases and the J segment 3 bases; nucleotides outside the gene matches: 12. The sequenced CDR3 bases are TGCAGTGCTAGAGATGACCGGACAGGGATCGAATACTATGGC. It specifies CSARDDRTGIEYYG. The whole CDR3 protein reads CSARDDRTGIEYYGYTF.

CDR3 DNA (partial): TGCAGCGTTGCCTCCAGGGGTGAACGGTACGAG. Translating gives CSVASRGERYE. In full, the CDR3 reads CSVASRGERYEQYF. The chain combines TRBV29-1 with TRBJ2-7, with a tentative D call TRBD1 (6 bases). The read gets to within 3 residues of the CDR3 end, and the germline J gene fills in the rest. This CDR3 is 14 amino acids long. V was shortened by 4 bases and J by 4 bases, with 17 bases between the two germline ends. Germline V lookup: CDR1 SQVTM, CDR2 ANQGSEA.

Remarks on this clone: The CDR3 end lies 3 residues beyond the end of the read and is filled in from the germline J gene. The chain uses TRBV20-1 and TRBJ2-3; TRBD2 agrees at 12 bases. With V trimmed by 5 bases and J by 0 bases, 6 bases remained unmatched. The germline CDR1 and CDR2 sequences are DFQATT and SNEGSKA (reference sequence). CDR3 length equals 16 residues. This chain's CDR3 is CSAYLAGGNSTDTQYF. The CDR3 bases that were read are TGCAGTGCTTATCTAGCGGGAGGGAACAGCACAGATACG.